This T cell receptor (beta chain) was found in a study of blood T cell repertoires in COVID-19. Study in general: Acute and convalescent COVID-19 specimens originated in the United States, Italy and Spain.

Trimming took 8 bases from V and 8 from J; bases not matched to a gene: 13. CDR1 is KGHDR, CDR2 SFDVKD, per germline. The CDR3 extends over 15 amino acids. Here immunoSEQ multiplex PCR was the method, and the copy in TCRdb shows in-frame clones only, minus some. The sample records tens of thousands of clones, around 92% being singletons. The source is a man aged 65-85 years with active COVID-19. The chain has TRBV24-1 and TRBJ2-1; 8 nucleotides align to TRBD1. Specimen: peripheral blood. The CDR3 sequence: CATTDTRTGSDEQFF. CDR3 DNA sequence: TGTGCCACCACCGATACGCGGACAGGGTCGGATGAGCAGTTCTTC.